This T cell receptor beta chain was recorded in a study of CD8 T cells in ankylosing spondylitis. Germline CDR1 reads SGHTA; CDR2 reads FQGNSA. Trimming removed 4 bases from V and 7 bases from J, with 11 bases in between. This CDR3 region has 13 residues. Many counts were recorded for this clonotype. The antigen is undetermined. Study results and caveats: Enrichment of disease-linked clones was reportedly significant in matched ankylosing spondylitis synovial fluid. Characteristic of ankylosing spondylitis blood, it appeared, was a TCR beta motif comprising eight highly homologous variants.

TCRdb re-called the 5' RACE reads with MiXCR, one entry per CDR3 protein. The sample yields 250,000 to 400,000 distinct CDR3 sequences, around 10% seen once. The TCR originated in a female donor with ankylosing spondylitis or in good health (not recorded which). The sequenced sample was blood, either unsorted or a sorted T cell fraction (not recorded which). The rearrangement joins TRBV7-2 to TRBJ2-1, with D tentatively TRBD1 (6 bases). CDR3 sequence reads: CASSSQGRNEQFF. For the CDR3, the DNA is TGTGCCAGCAGCTCACAGGGTCGAAATGAGCAGTTCTTC.